This passage covers 24 T cell receptor beta chains from one sample sequenced in a study of response to subunit inactivated influenza vaccine. Each CDR3 protein is one row after TCRdb ran MiXCR on the RT-PCR reads. Of 150,000 to 200,000 distinct CDR3 sequences listed, roughly 12% were seen once; the top ten hold 29%. This sample was also put to use in a study of T cells expressing NK-cell markers. That paper notes: Production of TCR beta cDNA relied on 5'RACE template switching with UMIs.

Here the sequenced sample was CD8+ T cells sorted from PBMCs, taken roughly 12 days after vaccination. These receptors were collected from a man between 50 and 59 years old who received an inactivated influenza vaccine.

This clonotype was recorded at least ten times. V and J are TRBV2 and TRBJ2-3; TRBD2 might be the D (6 bases). Germline CDR1 is SNHLY and CDR2 is FYNNEI. The CDR3 sequence is 15 residues long. Trimming took 6 bases from V and 4 from J, leaving 17 bases between them. The CDR3 coding sequence is TGTGCCAGCAGGGGGGGACGGCTGGGGGCAGATACGCAGTATTTT. Protein sequence: CASRGGRLGADTQYF.

This chain joins TRBV20-1 and TRBJ2-7; D unclear. Germline-derived CDR1 and CDR2 are DFQATT and SNEGSKA (reference sequence). V shed 5 bases and J shed 0 bases, with 5 bases lying between them. This CDR3 comprises 11 residues. This CDR3 reads CSAPYSYEQYF. CDR3 coding DNA: TGCAGTGCTCCCTACTCCTACGAGCAGTACTTC.

The V gene is TRBV9, the J gene TRBJ1-2; D might be TRBD1 (5 bases). Germline loops: CDR1 SGDLS, CDR2 YYNGEE. Trimming took 3 bases from V and 4 from J, leaving 19 bases between them. The CDR3 is 16 residues long. The CDR3: CASSAGGTFTSYGYTF. Here the CDR3 DNA reads TGTGCCAGCAGCGCCGGTGGGACTTTTACTTCCTATGGCTACACCTTC.

The chain couples TRBV7-6 to TRBJ2-3; the D is unclear. Trimming stripped 0 bases from V and 0 bases from J, with 10 bases between. Per germline, CDR1 SGHVS and CDR2 FNYEAQ. The CDR3 has 16 residues. DNA for the CDR3: TGTGCCAGCAGCTTAGCCCCGGCTTTTAGCACAGATACGCAGTATTTT. The encoded protein is CASSLAPAFSTDTQYF.

This clonotype has only a few counts. The CDR3 sequence is CSARDAGTEAFF. CDR3 coding DNA: TGCAGTGCTAGGGATGCTGGCACTGAAGCTTTCTTT. This chain connects TRBV20-1 to TRBJ1-1, with D unresolved. The CDR3 covers 12 residues. Germline lookup yields CDR1 DFQATT and CDR2 SNEGSKA (reference sequence). The V and J ends lost 3 bases and 4 bases respectively, with 9 bases between them.

This clonotype occurred a few times. This sequence joins TRBV4-3 and TRBJ2-2, with 14 positions matching TRBD2. Germline CDR1 is LGHNA and CDR2 is YSLEER. V shed 1 base and J 1 base; nucleotides not matched to a gene: 2. The CDR3 consists of 18 residues. This chain's CDR3 is CASSQGTSGGRNTGELFF. CDR3 DNA sequence: TGCGCCAGCAGCCAAGGGACTAGCGGGGGGCGGAACACCGGGGAGCTGTTTTTT.

This chain uses TRBV11-2 with TRBJ2-7, with 9 bases identical to TRBD2. The CDR3 consists of 15 residues. Germline loops: CDR1 SGHAT, CDR2 FQNNGV. Germline trimming cut 5 bases from V and 2 bases from J; bases unmatched to any gene: 7. The CDR3 is CASSPAAGGAYEQYF. The CDR3 DNA follows: TGTGCCAGCAGCCCAGCAGCGGGAGGTGCCTACGAGCAGTACTTC.

The sample holds many counts of this clonotype. The chain has TRBV2 and TRBJ2-4, with D uncertain. V shed 1 base and J shed 15 bases, with 13 bases lying between them. CDR3 length: 12 amino acids. The germline V gene encodes CDR1 SNHLY and CDR2 FYNNEI. CDR3 protein: CASSEERPGGYF. The DNA for the CDR3 is TGTGCCAGCAGTGAAGAACGCCCTGGTGGGTACTTC.

This clonotype has just a few counts. The chain is built from TRBV11-2 and TRBJ1-6, with 9 positions matching TRBD1. Germline values: CDR1 SGHAT, CDR2 FQNNGV. V was clipped by 2 bases and J by 8 bases; unmatched bases: 4. The CDR3 spans 15 residues. CDR3 loop: CASSLLTGGDSPLHF. The CDR3 DNA follows: TGTGCCAGCAGCTTACTGACAGGGGGGGATTCACCCCTCCACTTT. Drawing the rest from reference TRBV11-2 and TRBJ1-6, the complete variable domain is EAGVAQSPRYKIIEKRQSVAFWCNPISGHATLYWYQQILGQGPKLLIQFQNNGVVDDSQLPKDRFSAERLKGVDSTLKIQPAKLEDSAVYLCASSLLTGGDSPLHFGNGTRLTVT.

In this sample, this clonotype turned up a few times. V is TRBV10-3 and J is TRBJ2-3; either TRBD1 or TRBD2 may fit D (5 bases each). Germline V gene sequence: CDR1 ENHRY, CDR2 SYGVKD. Trimming pared 6 bases from V and 3 bases from J, leaving 10 bases between. The CDR3 loop spans 13 amino acids. In DNA form, the CDR3 reads TGTGCCATCAGGGGGGACGGAACAGATACGCAGTATTTT. Protein sequence: CAIRGDGTDTQYF.

V gene TRBV5-5 combines with J gene TRBJ2-7, with D unclear. The germline gives CDR1 SGHKS, CDR2 YYEKEE (reference sequence). The CDR3 extends over 15 amino acids. V was clipped by 0 bases and J by 1 base, with 11 bases between them. The CDR3 loop reads CASSLAEQQSYEQYF. The CDR3, as DNA: TGTGCCAGCAGCTTGGCCGAACAGCAATCCTACGAGCAGTACTTC.

V is TRBV28 and J is TRBJ1-1, with D unresolved. V was pared by 1 base and J by 6 bases, with 9 bases between. The CDR3 covers 13 residues. Germline assignment: CDR1 MDHEN and CDR2 SYDVKM. CDR3 in amino acids: CASSLFPGSEAFF. The CDR3 DNA reads as TGTGCCAGCAGTTTATTTCCGGGCTCTGAAGCTTTCTTT.

The CDR3 here is CASSQVNLAVGELFF. The CDR3, as DNA: TGCGCCAGCAGCCAAGTAAACCTAGCAGTCGGGGAGCTGTTTTTT. V gene TRBV4-1 combines with J gene TRBJ2-2; possible D gene TRBD2, 5 bases. Germline V gene data show CDR1 as MGHRA and CDR2 as YSYEKL. Trimming pared 1 base from V and 7 bases from J, leaving 13 bases between. The CDR3 covers 15 residues.

V is TRBV5-6 and J is TRBJ2-1, with a weak D call TRBD2 (6 bases). Per germline, CDR1 SGHDT and CDR2 YYEEEE. The CDR3 loop spans 16 amino acids. V shed 0 bases and J shed 1 base, with 11 bases lying between them. As DNA, the CDR3 is TGTGCCAGCAGCTTGGTCACGGGAGTTTCCTACAATGAGCAGTTCTTC. This gives the protein CASSLVTGVSYNEQFF.

This chain joins TRBV5-1 and TRBJ2-2; 9 nucleotides agree with TRBD2. Trimming at V came to 3 bases and at J to 3 bases, leaving 9 bases not matched to a gene. The CDR3 has 17 residues. Germline V gene data show CDR1 as SGHRS and CDR2 as YFSETQ. As DNA, the CDR3 is TGCGCCAGCAGCTGGTCGAAGCGGGAGGTGGACACCGGGGAGCTGTTTTTT. Translating it yields CASSWSKREVDTGELFF.

This clonotype was picked up a small number of times. J is TRBJ2-3 and V is TRBV7-2, with TRBD2 matching over 7 bases. The CDR3 sequence is 14 residues long. The germline V gene encodes CDR1 SGHTA and CDR2 FQGNSA. V shed 4 bases, J shed 0 bases, and the junction held 1 base outside the gene matches. The CDR3 loop reads CASSYSGSTDTQYF. The CDR3 DNA sequence: TGTGCCAGCAGCTATAGCGGGAGCACAGATACGCAGTATTTT.

This clonotype was found many times. One junction end does not reproduce the germline sequence, and a read error may be involved. The V gene is TRBV7-9, the J gene TRBJ1-1; D unresolved. CDR3 length: 13 residues. CDR1 and CDR2 (germline): SEHNR, FQNEAQ (reference sequence). The CDR3 is CASSLGQYTEAFF. The CDR3 bases are TGTGCCAGCAGTTTAGGGCAGTACACTGAAGCTTTCTTT.

This clonotype has more than one count but fewer than ten. The chain uses TRBV3-1 and TRBJ2-1; 11 bases line up with TRBD2. The germline gives CDR1 LGHDT, CDR2 YNNKEL (reference sequence). This CDR3 is 17 amino acids long. V was clipped by 3 bases and J by 6 bases; unmatched bases: 10. CDR3 sequence: CASSHHSSGRTGNEQFF. The CDR3, as DNA: TGTGCCAGCAGCCACCACTCTAGCGGGAGGACGGGCAATGAGCAGTTCTTC.

This clonotype was counted between two and nine times. The chain recombines TRBV6-2 or TRBV6-3 with TRBJ2-7; a possible D gene is TRBD1 (7 bases). The CDR3 totals 11 residues. Germline CDR1 MNHEY, CDR2 SVGEGT. CDR3 sequence: CSSGGGYEQYF. For the CDR3, the DNA is TGTTCCTCAGGGGGAGGCTACGAGCAGTACTTC.

This chain uses TRBV12-3 or TRBV12-4 with TRBJ1-5; D is unresolved. The CDR3 is made up of 14 amino acids. Trimming left V 5 bases short and J 1 base short, with 9 bases between. CDR3 nucleotides: TGTGCCAGCAGTCTCCTGGACAGCAATCAGCCCCAGCATTTT. Protein sequence: CASSLLDSNQPQHF.

The genes are TRBV10-3 and TRBJ2-1; TRBD2 might be the D (5 bases). V lost 10 bases to trimming and J lost 6 bases, with 19 bases between them. The CDR3 runs to 14 residues. The germline CDR1 and CDR2 sequences are ENHRY and SYGVKD. The CDR3 bases are TGTGCCACCCAAACTAGAGGTCACGGCAATGAGCAGTTCTTC. This sequence encodes CATQTRGHGNEQFF.

This clonotype was detected only a few times. V usage is TRBV9 and J usage is TRBJ2-7, with D uncertain. Trimming left V 0 bases short and J 2 bases short, with 6 bases between. The germline CDR1 and CDR2 sequences are SGDLS and YYNGEE. The CDR3 is 13 amino acids. CDR3 amino acids: CASSVDSTYEQYF. The DNA for the CDR3 is TGTGCCAGCAGCGTAGACAGCACCTACGAGCAGTACTTC. Using reference TRBV9 and TRBJ2-7 for the parts outside the CDR3, the full variable domain is DSGVTQTPKHLITATGQRVTLRCSPRSGDLSVYWYQQSLDQGLQFLIQYYNGEERAKGNILERFSAQQFPDLHSELNLSSLELGDSALYFCASSVDSTYEQYFGPGTRLTVT.

CDR3 in DNA: TGTGCCAGCAGTTTATTGGGGCATGAGCAGTTCTTC. This codes for CASSLLGHEQFF. The chain is built from TRBV27 and TRBJ2-1, with D perhaps matching TRBD1 (5 bases). Trimming took off 1 base at V and 8 bases at J, with 6 bases between the two ends. CDR1 is MNHEY and CDR2 is SMNVEV in the germline V gene (reference sequence). The CDR3 contains 12 residues.

There are many counts of this clonotype. This chain uses TRBV15 with TRBJ2-1, with D hard to call. Germline V gene sequence: CDR1 LNHNV, CDR2 YYDKDF (reference sequence). Trimming cost V 0 bases and J 4 bases, with 4 bases left between them. The CDR3 covers 13 residues. Here the CDR3 reads CATSRERYNEQFF. The CDR3 DNA reads as TGTGCCACCAGCAGAGAGCGATACAATGAGCAGTTCTTC.